Listed below are T cell receptor beta chains from one sample, sequenced in a study of T cell responses to AZD1222 COVID-19 vaccine. Assay: immunoSEQ multiplex PCR; the TCRdb copy retains only in-frame clones and omits some. The sample has under 200,000 clones, around 94% seen once. This specimen was peripheral blood, taken 28 days after the second dose of the MenACWY control vaccine. Source of these receptors: an adult who received the MenACWY meningococcal vaccine as a control. CDR3s include the opening cysteine and the closing phenylalanine or tryptophan. The D gene is left open where the match is weak.

j_call d_call v_call cdr3_nt cdr3_aa
TRBJ2-1 TRBD2 TRBV7-8 TGTGCCAGCAGCCTCCTAGTCGGGCTAGCGGGCTCCTACAATGAGCAGTTCTTC CASSLLVGLAGSYNEQFF
TRBJ1-2 - TRBV11-3 TGTGCCAGCAGCTTCCAGAGGGATGGCTACACCTTC CASSFQRDGYTF
TRBJ1-2 - TRBV4-1 TGCGCCAGCAGCCAAGTAGGGACGGCGGGTAACTATGGCTACACCTTC CASSQVGTAGNYGYTF
TRBJ2-3 TRBD2 TRBV18 TGTGCCAGCTCCCCCAGGACTAGCGGACTTCAGGCAGATACGCAGTATTTT CASSPRTSGLQADTQYF
TRBJ1-2 TRBD1 TRBV3-1/TRBV3-2 TGTGCCAGCAGCCAAGGGGGACAGGGAGTATATGGCTACACCTTC CASSQGGQGVYGYTF
TRBJ1-5 TRBD1 TRBV4-3 TGCGCCAGCAGCCAACAGACAGGGGAAGATCAGCCCCAGCATTTT CASSQQTGEDQPQHF
TRBJ2-3 TRBD1 TRBV4-1 TGCGCCAGCAGCCCCCACCTTATTTTCCAGGGGGCCGACACAGATACGCAGTATTTT CASSPHLIFQGADTDTQYF
TRBJ2-1 - TRBV30 TGTGCCTGGAGTACGCTAGGCAGTGAGCAGTTCTTC CAWSTLGSEQFF
TRBJ2-1 TRBD1 TRBV27 TGTGCCAGCGGAGGGGGGACAGGGGCCCATGAGCAGTTCTTC CASGGGTGAHEQFF
TRBJ2-7 TRBD2 TRBV6-2/TRBV6-3 TGTGCCAGCAGTACGGGACTAGGTTACGAGCAGTACTTC CASSTGLGYEQYF